This T cell receptor (beta chain) comes out of a study of shared clonotypes between healthy human individuals. Looking at the study overall: Researchers assigned three CD4 naive, three CD4 memory, two CD8 naive and one CD8 memory plate to each donor.

Findings and limits, study-wide: Sharing across four donors was highest in naive CD4 (around 5%) and lowest in memory CD8 (0.4%).

As processed by the authors: Sequence data from immunoSEQ were junction-only and lacked quality scores; consequently, filtering differed. Here immunoSEQ multiplex PCR was the method, and the copy in TCRdb shows in-frame clones only, minus some. V and J calls and clone size are as listed in that table; D and trimming were resolved from the DNA. This sample has some 2 million clones, with approximately 94% found just once. CDR3 size: 15 residues. Germline V lookup: CDR1 WSHSY, CDR2 SAAADI. V shed 2 bases and J shed 10 bases, with 15 bases lying between them. Positive CCR7 selection of CD45RO-negative cells yielded the naive CD8 cells, and terminally differentiated effector memory CD45RA+ cells were excluded. Donors, without exception, were Caucasian adults residing in Nashville, Tennessee. For this clone: Its specificity is not known.

The sequenced sample consisted of naive CD8+ T cells sorted from blood. The sequence was obtained from a man younger than 35 in good health. The chain carries TRBV10-2 and TRBJ1-6; D remains ambiguous. Here the CDR3 DNA reads TGCGCCAGCAGTGAGAGGGTCGCAGGAGGGTCACCCCTCCACTTT. Encoded protein: CASSERVAGGSPLHF.